These 32 T cell receptor beta chains originate from one sample sequenced in a study of OX40 agonist ivuxolimab in advanced cancers. Receptors were amplified or captured by the immunoSEQ multiplex PCR assay. TCRdb's version of the immuneACCESS table is confined to in-frame rearrangements and falls short of the full clone set. An unresolved V gene accounts for under half of the shortfall where checked; the remainder is of unknown origin. The sample has tens of thousands of clones on record, roughly 80% of them singletons. The top ten hold roughly 34% of the sample. This specimen consisted of CD4+ or CD8+ T cells sorted from blood, obtained in a trial of the OX40 agonist ivuxolimab. These receptor sequences come from an adult with an advanced solid tumor such as melanoma, head and neck, liver or kidney cancer.

The rearrangement uses TRBV27 and TRBJ2-3; 7 bases fit TRBD2. V lost 2 bases, J lost 1 base, and 3 bases stayed unmatched. CDR1 is MNHEY, CDR2 SMNVEV, per germline (reference sequence). The CDR3 runs 15 residues. CDR3 loop: CASSLLLAGTDTQYF. For the CDR3, the DNA is TGTGCCAGCAGTTTACTTCTAGCGGGCACAGATACGCAGTATTTT.

CDR3 sequence: CASSQKDPSGNEQFF. The CDR3 nucleotides read TGCGCCAGCAGCCAAAAGGACCCGTCCGGGAATGAGCAGTTCTTC. This chain uses TRBV4-1 with TRBJ2-1; D is ambiguous. V was trimmed by 2 bases and J by 7 bases, leaving 15 bases between them. The CDR3 consists of 15 residues. The V gene's germline CDR1 is MGHRA and CDR2 YSYEKL.

The chain recombines TRBV27 with TRBJ2-1, with 11 nucleotides matching TRBD2. Per the germline V gene, CDR1 is MNHEY and CDR2 is SMNVEV (reference sequence). CDR3 length equals 15 residues. V lost 2 bases to trimming and J lost 7 bases; unmatched junction nucleotides: 4. In nucleotides, the CDR3 is TGTGCCAGCAGTTTAGGGACTAGCGGAGGGAATGAGCAGTTCTTC. Translated: CASSLGTSGGNEQFF.

The chain recombines TRBV6-5 with TRBJ2-5; 8 nucleotides align to TRBD2. CDR1 and CDR2 from the germline V gene are MNHEY and SVGAGI. The CDR3 is made up of 11 amino acids. With 10 bases clipped from V and 5 bases from J, the junction kept 3 bases outside the gene matches. The CDR3: CATLAGETQYF. The DNA of the CDR3 is TGTGCCACATTAGCGGGGGAGACCCAGTACTTC.

The V call is TRBV10-2, the J call TRBJ1-1; D is uncertain. In germline, CDR1 is WSHSY, CDR2 SAAADI. This CDR3 contains 17 residues. Trimming stripped 4 bases from V and 1 base from J, with 19 bases between. CDR3 bases: TGCGCCAGCAGTGGACTATATGAGACACCCAAGAACACTGAAGCTTTCTTT. Protein: CASSGLYETPKNTEAFF.

The DNA of the CDR3 is TGCGCCAGCAGCCTAGGGACTAGCGGGTCTTACGAGCAGTACTTC. This codes for CASSLGTSGSYEQYF. The chain uses TRBV4-1 and TRBJ2-7, with 12 bases lining up with TRBD2. CDR3 length: 15 amino acids. Germline CDR1 and CDR2: MGHRA and YSYEKL. V shed 4 bases and J 4 bases; nucleotides not matched to a gene: 5.

The chain is built from TRBV29-1 and TRBJ2-2; TRBD2 agrees at 7 bases. Germline V gene sequence: CDR1 SQVTM, CDR2 ANQGSEA. CDR3 size: 12 residues. This CDR3 reads CTSRGDTGELFF. DNA of the CDR3: TGCACGAGTCGGGGGGACACCGGGGAGCTGTTTTTT.

This chain links TRBV7-9 with TRBJ1-4; 8 positions match TRBD1. V was clipped by 5 bases and J by 5 bases; unmatched bases: 13. There are 17 residues in the CDR3. Germline CDR1 and CDR2: SEHNR and FQNEAQ (reference sequence). The CDR3 DNA sequence: TGTGCCAGCAGCACTAGTACTCCGGGACAGGACAATGAAAAACTGTTTTTT. Protein product: CASSTSTPGQDNEKLFF.

The rearrangement uses TRBV9 and TRBJ2-7; D unresolved. Germline CDR1 SGDLS, CDR2 YYNGEE. The CDR3 totals 14 residues. The V and J ends lost 0 bases and 5 bases respectively, with 12 bases between them. The CDR3 reads CASSVGASIHEQYF. The CDR3 DNA is TGTGCCAGCAGCGTAGGGGCTAGTATCCACGAGCAGTACTTC.

The V gene is TRBV9, the J gene TRBJ2-3; 10 bases are shared with TRBD2. The germline gives CDR1 SGDLS, CDR2 YYNGEE. The ends lost 5 bases at V and 4 bases at J; junction bases unmatched: 7. This CDR3 has 15 amino acids. The CDR3 coding sequence is TGTGCCAGCAGTCACAGCGGGAGGGATCCAGATACGCAGTATTTT. This translates into CASSHSGRDPDTQYF.

V and J are TRBV27 and TRBJ2-1; 8 bases are shared with TRBD1. The CDR3 runs to 14 residues. Germline V gives CDR1 MNHEY, CDR2 SMNVEV (reference sequence). The trim removed 6 bases at V and 6 bases at J, leaving 7 bases unmatched. DNA of the CDR3: TGTGCCAGCAGATTAATGCAGGGGGCCAATGAGCAGTTCTTC. It specifies CASRLMQGANEQFF.

J is TRBJ2-7 and V is TRBV19; D ambiguous. The CDR3 totals 14 residues. In germline, CDR1 is LNHDA, CDR2 SQIVND (reference sequence). V was shortened by 0 bases and J by 3 bases, with 9 bases between the two germline ends. The chain's CDR3 is CASSIERACYEQYF. The CDR3 DNA reads as TGTGCCAGTAGTATAGAGCGTGCCTGCTACGAGCAGTACTTC.

This clone occurred once. V and J are TRBV30 and TRBJ2-3; unclear D gene. The V and J ends lost 8 bases and 0 bases respectively, with 12 bases between them. The germline V gene encodes CDR1 GTSNPN and CDR2 SVGIG (reference sequence). The CDR3 is 13 residues long. The DNA for the CDR3 is TGTGCCGGAACAGAGTCTAGCACAGATACGCAGTATTTT. As protein: CAGTESSTDTQYF.

Of note for this clone: The identical CDR3 is also encoded by other nucleotide sequences in the sample. The chain couples TRBV6-1 to TRBJ2-5; D unclear. In germline, CDR1 is MNHNS, CDR2 SASEGT. CDR3 size: 13 residues. V lost 5 bases to trimming and J lost 1 base, with 8 bases between them. The CDR3 nucleotides read TGTGCCAGCAGTCTCACAGTCCAAGAGACCCAGTACTTC. The encoded protein is CASSLTVQETQYF.

The J gene is TRBJ2-7, the V gene TRBV7-3, with unresolved D. CDR3 length: 12 amino acids. Germline values: CDR1 SGHTA, CDR2 FQGTGA. Trimming took 2 bases from V and 4 from J, leaving 6 bases between them. CDR3 sequence: CASSLRDYEQYF. As DNA, the CDR3 is TGTGCCAGCAGCTTACGAGATTACGAGCAGTACTTC. Combining the CDR3 with reference TRBV7-3 and TRBJ2-7 gives the whole variable domain GAGVSQTPSNKVTEKGKYVELRCDPISGHTALYWYRQSLGQGPEFLIYFQGTGAADDSGLPNDRFFAVRPEGSVSTLKIQRTERGDSAVYLCASSLRDYEQYFGPGTRLTVT.

The V gene is TRBV10-3, the J gene TRBJ2-7; 7 bases fit TRBD2. Germline V gene lookup returns CDR1 ENHRY and CDR2 SYGVKD. The CDR3 is 13 residues long. V dropped 11 bases and J dropped 0; count of bases not matched to a gene: 7. CDR3 nucleotides: TGTGCCTCAAGGGAGGGAAGCTCCTACGAGCAGTACTTC. Its translation is CASREGSSYEQYF.

The chain is built from TRBV5-4 and TRBJ2-4; D is possibly TRBD2 (5 bases). CDR1 and CDR2 from the germline V gene are SGHNT and YYREEE (reference sequence). The CDR3 length is 17 residues. Trimming pared 0 bases from V and 4 bases from J, leaving 17 bases between. CDR3 sequence reads: CASSLGAPGIFKNIQYF. In nucleotides, the CDR3 is TGTGCCAGCAGCTTGGGAGCCCCCGGGATCTTTAAAAACATTCAGTACTTC.

The chain recombines TRBV9 with TRBJ2-1, with 12 bases aligning to TRBD2. After removal of 4 bases from V and 4 bases from J, the junction contained 6 bases not matched to a gene. Germline V gene lookup returns CDR1 SGDLS and CDR2 YYNGEE. The CDR3 totals 16 residues. DNA for the CDR3: TGTGCCAGCAGCCAGACGGGACTAGCGGGTTACAATGAGCAGTTCTTC. It specifies CASSQTGLAGYNEQFF. Full variable domain (remainder filled in from reference TRBV9 and TRBJ2-1): DSGVTQTPKHLITATGQRVTLRCSPRSGDLSVYWYQQSLDQGLQFLIQYYNGEERAKGNILERFSAQQFPDLHSELNLSSLELGDSALYFCASSQTGLAGYNEQFFGPGTRLTVL.

The V call is TRBV5-6, the J call TRBJ2-5, with 9 nucleotides matching TRBD1. J was trimmed by 5 bases and V by 0 bases; bases with no gene match: 5. CDR3 size: 15 residues. Germline loops: CDR1 SGHDT, CDR2 YYEEEE. Here the CDR3 DNA reads TGTGCCAGCAGCTTGGCGGGACAGGGTGGGGAGACCCAGTACTTC. Its translation is CASSLAGQGGETQYF. Looking up the rest from reference TRBV5-6 and TRBJ2-5 gives the full variable domain: DAGVTQSPTHLIKTRGQQVTLRCSPKSGHDTVSWYQQALGQGPQFIFQYYEEEERQRGNFPDRFSGHQFPNYSSELNVNALLLGDSALYLCASSLAGQGGETQYFGPGTRLLVL.

The J gene is TRBJ2-7, the V gene TRBV7-3; D gene uncertain. The CDR3 has 13 residues. Trimming cost V 5 bases and J 6 bases, with 14 bases left between them. Germline CDR1 and CDR2: SGHTA and FQGTGA. The CDR3 loop reads CASSLPPFGEQYF. CDR3 in DNA: TGTGCCAGCAGCCTTCCTCCCTTTGGCGAGCAGTACTTC.

The chain combines TRBV7-9 with TRBJ2-5; 11 bases map to TRBD2. Germline CDR1 SEHNR, CDR2 FQNEAQ (reference sequence). The length of the CDR3 is 14 residues. Trimming took 8 bases from V and 5 from J; bases not matched to a gene: 7. The CDR3 loop is CASGGRLAGETQYF. The CDR3 DNA sequence: TGTGCCAGCGGGGGGAGACTAGCGGGGGAGACCCAGTACTTC. Variable domain in full (rest from reference TRBV7-9 and TRBJ2-5): DTGVSQNPRHKITKRGQNVTFRCDPISEHNRLYWYRQTLGQGPEFLTYFQNEAQLEKSRLLSDRFSAERPKGSFSTLEIQRTEQGDSAMYLCASGGRLAGETQYFGPGTRLLVL.

The chain uses TRBV19 and TRBJ1-5; no clear D. Germline lookup yields CDR1 LNHDA and CDR2 SQIVND (reference sequence). The CDR3 extends over 15 amino acids. The V gene lost 3 bases and the J gene lost 2 bases, with 11 bases spanning the gap. Here the CDR3 DNA reads TGTGCCAGTAGTATTTCTCTCTACGGCAATCAGCCCCAGCATTTT. Translating it yields CASSISLYGNQPQHF.

This clone was recorded a few times. The CDR3 sequence is CASSPRDLNTEAFF. The DNA for the CDR3 is TGTGCCAGCTCACCCAGGGATCTGAACACTGAAGCTTTCTTT. The chain recombines TRBV18 with TRBJ1-1; tentatively, D is TRBD1 (5 bases). The V end was cut by 3 bases, the J end by 0 bases, with 8 bases between. CDR1 KGHSH and CDR2 LQKENI come from the germline V gene. The length of the CDR3 is 14 residues. The whole variable domain, filled in from reference TRBV18 and TRBJ1-1, reads NAGVMQNPRHLVRRRGQEARLRCSPMKGHSHVYWYRQLPEEGLKFMVYLQKENIIDESGMPKERFSAEFPKEGPSILRIQQVVRGDSAAYFCASSPRDLNTEAFFGQGTRLTVV.

This clone was seen more than once but under ten times. The chain has TRBV2 and TRBJ2-7, with 11 bases fitting TRBD1. The germline CDR1 and CDR2 sequences are SNHLY and FYNNEI. The CDR3 spans 14 residues. Trimming took 7 bases from V and 2 from J; bases not matched to a gene: 4. CDR3 residues: CASTTGQGAYEQYF. The CDR3 DNA is TGTGCCAGCACTACGGGACAGGGGGCCTACGAGCAGTACTTC.

This clone was detected once. The V and J genes are TRBV2 and TRBJ1-1; no firm D call. The CDR3 totals 13 residues. V was cut by 6 bases and J by 1 base, with 9 bases left in between. The germline gives CDR1 SNHLY, CDR2 FYNNEI. CDR3 nucleotides: TGTGCCAGCAGCCCCAATCCGAACACTGAAGCTTTCTTT. Its protein is CASSPNPNTEAFF.

V is TRBV4-1 and J is TRBJ2-7, with TRBD1 identical over 9 bases. The junction had 11 bases not matched to a gene; V was cut back by 4 bases and J by 4 bases. CDR1 and CDR2 (germline): MGHRA, YSYEKL. This CDR3 is built from 16 residues. CDR3 amino acids: CASSPTSGTGRYEQYF. The CDR3 DNA reads TGCGCCAGCAGCCCGACATCCGGGACAGGGAGGTACGAGCAGTACTTC.

The CDR3 loop reads CASSGTDMVLFF. The CDR3 DNA sequence: TGTGCCAGCAGTGGCACAGACATGGTGCTGTTTTTT. The chain is built from TRBV6-4 and TRBJ2-2; D remains ambiguous. Germline V lookup: CDR1 MRHNA, CDR2 SNTAGT. The CDR3 is 12 amino acids. The germline V and J ends were trimmed by 4 bases and 13 bases, with 13 bases remaining between them.

The genes are TRBV9 and TRBJ2-1; D is ambiguous. Germline-derived CDR1 and CDR2 are SGDLS and YYNGEE. The CDR3 has 13 residues. V dropped 4 bases and J dropped 9 bases, with 14 bases sitting between them. The CDR3 nucleotides read TGTGCCAGCAGCAGAAGTGCGGCTAGTGAGCAGTTCTTC. Encoded protein: CASSRSAASEQFF.

The rearrangement links TRBV5-6 to TRBJ1-5; tentative D call: TRBD1 (6 bases). The CDR3 has 15 amino acids. Per germline, CDR1 SGHDT and CDR2 YYEEEE. V lost 0 bases and J lost 1, with 8 bases in between. The CDR3 DNA reads TGTGCCAGCAGCTTGGGACAGGCCAGCAATCAGCCCCAGCATTTT. Amino acids: CASSLGQASNQPQHF.

This sequence joins TRBV28 and TRBJ2-2; D possibly corresponds to TRBD1 (8 bases). Looked up from germline, CDR1 is MDHEN and CDR2 is SYDVKM. V lost 1 base, J lost 6 bases, and 12 bases lay in between. The CDR3 consists of 15 residues. CDR3: CASSLYRGGPGELFF. CDR3 nucleotide sequence: TGTGCCAGCAGTTTATACAGGGGGGGTCCCGGGGAGCTGTTTTTT.

This clone was seen only once. J is TRBJ2-3 and V is TRBV5-4, with D perhaps matching TRBD2 (6 bases). From germline, CDR1 is SGHNT and CDR2 YYREEE (reference sequence). The CDR3 spans 17 residues. The germline V and J ends were trimmed by 3 bases and 2 bases, with 19 bases remaining between them. This CDR3 reads CASSWILGEVDTDTQYF. The CDR3 bases are TGTGCCAGCAGCTGGATATTGGGGGAGGTTGACACAGATACGCAGTATTTT.

This clone was observed a handful of times. This sequence joins TRBV10-2 and TRBJ2-3; 9 nucleotides agree with TRBD2. Germline loops: CDR1 WSHSY, CDR2 SAAADI. This CDR3 has 15 residues. The V and J ends lost 7 bases and 2 bases, in that order; junction bases with no gene match: 7. The CDR3 reads CASTELAGFTDTQYF. CDR3 sequence (DNA): TGCGCCAGCACAGAACTAGCGGGTTTCACAGATACGCAGTATTTT.